This T cell receptor (beta chain) was obtained from a study of control samples from healthy donors and cancer patients. Assay used: immunoSEQ multiplex PCR; TCRdb lists only in-frame clones, some missing. The sample includes about 82,000 clones, around 94% seen only once; the top ten take 4.8%. The sample consisted of blood. The source of this sequence is a woman aged 18 to 35 in good health.

The CDR3 bases are TGCGCCAGCAGCCAAGATAGGAGGAGTCAGCCCCAGCATTTT. It is translated as CASSQDRRSQPQHF. The chain links TRBV4-1 to TRBJ1-5; D remains unclear. The CDR3 runs to 14 residues. The germline CDR1 and CDR2 sequences are MGHRA and YSYEKL. V dropped 0 bases and J dropped 6 bases, with 9 bases sitting between them.